The rows below give T cell receptor beta chains drawn from one sample of a study of cytomegalovirus exposure and HLA in healthy donors. The assay was immunoSEQ multiplex PCR, and TCRdb's table has in-frame clones only and misses some. The data contain 100,000 to 150,000 clones, approximately 87% of them seen just once; the ten biggest clones take up roughly 1.4%. The source material was PBMCs. These TCRs come from a man aged 35-49 years in good health and CMV-seronegative. CDR3s include the opening cysteine and the closing phenylalanine or tryptophan. D genes are given only for firm matches. Rows give clone size only sometimes, using once, few, many, or a class for an expanded clone.

>TRBV6-5|once|-|TRBJ1-2
CASSYAGIGYGYTF
TGTGCCAGCAGTTACGCCGGGATCGGGTATGGCTACACCTTC
>TRBV10-1|-|-|TRBJ1-1
CASSSKRERRTEAFF
TGCGCCAGCAGCTCGAAACGGGAAAGGAGAACTGAAGCTTTCTTT
>TRBV5-5|-|TRBD1|TRBJ1-2
CASSWGTGDGGYTF
TGTGCCAGCAGCTGGGGGACAGGGGACGGTGGCTACACCTTC
>TRBV2|-|-|TRBJ1-5
CAWQGPNQPQHF
TGTGCCTGGCAGGGTCCCAATCAGCCCCAGCATTTT
>TRBV7-2|-|TRBD1|TRBJ2-7
CASSNRGLDYEQYF
TGTGCCAGCAGCAATAGGGGGCTTGACTACGAGCAGTACTTC
>TRBV5-6|-|-|TRBJ2-1
CASSSFRSVSEQFF
TGTGCCAGCAGCTCCTTCCGTAGCGTGTCTGAGCAGTTCTTC
>TRBV4-3|-|-|TRBJ2-6
CASSQGRAGANVLTF
TGCGCCAGCAGCCAAGGCAGGGCTGGGGCCAACGTCCTGACTTTC
>TRBV7-3|-|TRBD1|TRBJ2-7
CASSLATGGYEQYF
TGTGCCAGCAGCTTGGCGACAGGGGGGTACGAGCAGTACTTC
>TRBV5-1|-|-|TRBJ2-5
CASSPTGMAHETQYF
TGCGCCAGCAGCCCAACAGGGATGGCACACGAGACCCAGTACTTC
>TRBV7-2|few|TRBD1|TRBJ2-7
CASSLRQGIWEQYF
TGTGCCAGCAGCTTAAGACAGGGTATATGGGAGCAGTACTTC
>TRBV28|-|TRBD1|TRBJ2-5
CASSSDRAQETQYF
TGTGCCAGCAGTTCGGACAGGGCACAAGAGACCCAGTACTTC
>TRBV7-9|-|-|TRBJ2-7
CASSAYYEQYF
TGTGCCAGCAGCGCCTACTACGAGCAGTACTTC
>TRBV11-3|-|TRBD2|TRBJ2-5
CASSLEGGGGPVDETQYF
TGTGCCAGCAGCTTAGAGGGGGGCGGGGGGCCAGTGGATGAGACCCAGTACTTC
>TRBV10-3|-|-|TRBJ1-2
CAISESDGSYTF
TGTGCCATCAGTGAATCGGACGGGAGCTACACCTTC
>TRBV20-1|once|-|TRBJ1-2
CSARDVVGYTF
TGCAGTGCTAGAGATGTCGTTGGCTACACCTTC
>TRBV6-5|-|-|TRBJ1-4
CASRGAKSEKLFF
TGTGCCAGCAGGGGGGCTAAGTCCGAAAAACTGTTTTTT
>TRBV7-9|-|TRBD2|TRBJ2-2
CASSSGLAGNTGELFF
TGTGCCAGCAGCTCTGGACTAGCGGGCAACACCGGGGAGCTGTTTTTT
>TRBV7-8|-|-|TRBJ1-2
CASSPGGSFIGYTF
TGTGCCAGCAGCCCTGGCGGCAGTTTTATCGGCTACACCTTC
>TRBV4-3|once|TRBD2|TRBJ2-1
CASSQGSSGNNEQFF
TGCGCCAGCAGCCAAGGTTCTAGCGGGAACAATGAGCAGTTCTTC
>TRBV19|-|-|TRBJ1-6
CASSITGLYNSPLHF
TGTGCCAGTAGTATAACAGGGCTCTATAATTCACCCCTCCACTTT